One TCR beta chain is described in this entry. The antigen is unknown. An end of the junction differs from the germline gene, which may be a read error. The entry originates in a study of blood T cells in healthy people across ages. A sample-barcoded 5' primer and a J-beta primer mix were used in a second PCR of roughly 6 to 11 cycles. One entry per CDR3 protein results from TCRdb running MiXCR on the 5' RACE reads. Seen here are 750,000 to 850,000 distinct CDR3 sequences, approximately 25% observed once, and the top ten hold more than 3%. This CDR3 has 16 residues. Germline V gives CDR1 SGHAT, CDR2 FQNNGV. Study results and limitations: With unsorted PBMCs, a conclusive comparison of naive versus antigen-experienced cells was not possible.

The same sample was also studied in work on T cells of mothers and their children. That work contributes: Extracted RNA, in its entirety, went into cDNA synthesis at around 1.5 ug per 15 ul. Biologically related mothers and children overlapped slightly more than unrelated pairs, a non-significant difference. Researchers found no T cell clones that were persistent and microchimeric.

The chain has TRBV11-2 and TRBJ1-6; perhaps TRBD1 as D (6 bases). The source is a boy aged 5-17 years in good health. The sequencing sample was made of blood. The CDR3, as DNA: TGTGCCGGCAGCTTTCAGGGGAGCTCCTATAATTCACCCCTCCACTTT. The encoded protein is CAGSFQGSSYNSPLHF. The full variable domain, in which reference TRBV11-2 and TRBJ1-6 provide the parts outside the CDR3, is EAGVAQSPRYKIIEKRQSVAFWCNPISGHATLYWYQQILGQGPKLLIQFQNNGVVDDSQLPKDRFSAERLKGVDSTLKIQPAKLEDSAVYLCAGSFQGSSYNSPLHFGNGTRLTVT.